The next 28 T cell receptor beta chains were all read from a single sample in a study of early T cells in non-severe SARS-CoV-2 infection (dated by TCRdb to the early 2020s). The library was built by means of 5' RACE. Sequencing was performed on a NextSeq 500. Through fastp at Q25 and MiXCR, TCRdb rebuilt clones from the public reads, retaining in-frame beta chains. When rows share a CDR3 protein, they turn into one entry using the most common DNA and genes. The sample table lists 55,000 to 85,000 distinct CDR3 sequences, about 9.1% of them with a count of one. Together, the top ten hold roughly a sixth of the sample. The sequencing used whole blood, collected at baseline. Receptors originate from an adult who was a healthcare worker with PCR-confirmed SARS-CoV-2 infection or an uninfected control (not recorded which).

This clonotype was recorded many times. The chain uses TRBV5-1 and TRBJ2-7, with 9 bases lining up with TRBD1. Trimming removed 0 bases from V and 4 bases from J; junction bases left unmatched: 2. CDR3 length: 14 residues. Germline-derived CDR1 and CDR2 are SGHRS and YFSETQ. The CDR3 nucleotides are TGCGCCAGCAGCTTGGAGGGGACAGGGTACGAGCAGTACTTC. As protein: CASSLEGTGYEQYF.

The table lists this clonotype with a few counts. The rearrangement joins TRBV20-1 to TRBJ2-2, with 7 bases that match TRBD1. The V gene end was trimmed by 0 bases and the J gene end by 8 bases; junction bases not matched to a gene: 12. This CDR3 spans 16 amino acids. In germline, CDR1 is DFQATT, CDR2 SNEGSKA (reference sequence). The CDR3 here is CSAREITGALTGELFF. Here the CDR3 DNA reads TGCAGTGCTAGAGAAATAACAGGGGCCCTTACAGGGGAGCTGTTTTTT.

The genes are TRBV7-7 and TRBJ2-5, with TRBD2 matching 9 bases. The CDR3 covers 14 residues. V gave up 5 bases and J gave up 4 bases; unmatched junction bases: 5. Germline assignment: CDR1 SSHAT and CDR2 FNYEAQ (reference sequence). The CDR3 reads CASSTDSGGETQYF. The CDR3 nucleotides are TGTGCCAGCAGCACAGATAGCGGGGGAGAGACCCAGTACTTC.

Worth noting for this clonotype: A much larger clone lies a single base off, so this may be a read error. This chain uses TRBV20-1 with TRBJ2-7; D gene ambiguous. Germline CDR1 reads DFQATT; CDR2 reads SNEGSKA (reference sequence). Between the trimmed V and J ends, which lost 5 bases and 6 bases, there was a span of 11 bases. There are 11 residues in the CDR3. CDR3 sequence (DNA): TGCAGTGCTGGACGAGAGAGCGAGCAGTACTTC. Residues: CSAGRESEQYF.

This clonotype was detected only a few times. The chain uses TRBV18 and TRBJ1-2; 9 bases align to TRBD1. The CDR3 has 16 amino acids. With 4 bases clipped from V and 8 bases from J, the junction kept 14 bases outside the gene matches. Germline V CDR1 and CDR2: KGHSH, LQKENI. The DNA of the CDR3 is TGTGCCAGCTCACTAGATCTACCGGGACAGGGCGACGGCTACACCTTC. It encodes CASSLDLPGQGDGYTF.

V and J are TRBV28 and TRBJ2-3; TRBD2 matches 11 bases. CDR1 and CDR2 from the germline V gene are MDHEN and SYDVKM. The CDR3 loop spans 14 amino acids. Losses at the gene ends were 10 bases for V and 2 bases for J; bases not matched to a gene: 5. The DNA of the CDR3 is TGTGCCATCCAGACTAGCGGGGTCACAGATACGCAGTATTTT. Its protein is CAIQTSGVTDTQYF.

This clonotype showed up many times. The chain is built from TRBV28 and TRBJ1-5; TRBD1 agrees at 7 bases. The ends lost 5 bases at V and 4 bases at J; junction bases unmatched: 20. This CDR3 is 19 amino acids long. The germline CDR1 and CDR2 sequences are MDHEN and SYDVKM. In nucleotides, the CDR3 is TGTGCCAGCAGTCACCCACGGGACAGCCGAGCTGTGGGAAATCAGCCCCAGCATTTT. It translates to CASSHPRDSRAVGNQPQHF.

This clonotype was seen a handful of times. The rearrangement joins TRBV28 to TRBJ2-3; tentatively, D is TRBD2 (5 bases). The germline CDR1 and CDR2 sequences are MDHEN and SYDVKM. The CDR3 length is 16 residues. Trimming took off 3 bases at V and 0 bases at J, with 13 bases between the two ends. For the CDR3, the DNA is TGTGCCAGCAGTTTCCCGAGGGCGGATAGCACAGATACGCAGTATTTT. This sequence encodes CASSFPRADSTDTQYF.

A few counts support this clonotype. The rearrangement joins TRBV7-2 to TRBJ2-1; 11 bases match TRBD2. The V segment lost 4 bases and the J segment 16 bases; nucleotides outside the gene matches: 6. CDR3 length: 12 residues. Germline loops: CDR1 SGHTA, CDR2 FQGNSA. The CDR3 DNA is TGTGCCAGCAGCTCCGGGACTAGCGGACCTTTCTTC. Translation: CASSSGTSGPFF.

Only a few counts were recorded for this clonotype. The rearrangement links TRBV5-1 to TRBJ2-1; 9 bases match TRBD2. V shed 7 bases and J 8 bases; nucleotides not matched to a gene: 22. This CDR3 has 18 residues. Germline V gene lookup returns CDR1 SGHRS and CDR2 YFSETQ. The CDR3 is CASLAIPNLAGVEDEQFF. In DNA form, the CDR3 reads TGCGCCAGCCTCGCCATCCCCAACTTAGCGGGAGTTGAGGATGAGCAGTTCTTC.

This clonotype was recorded many times. The chain uses TRBV21-1 and TRBJ2-7; the table's D call, TRBD2, was not checked against the DNA. TRBV21-1 is annotated as a pseudogene. This CDR3 is 17 amino acids long. The CDR3 protein is CARPGLAGSTNSYEQYF. The CDR3 coding sequence is TGTGCCAGACCCGGACTAGCGGGGTCAACGAACTCCTACGAGCAGTACTTC.

This clonotype has a handful of counts. The genes are TRBV7-2 and TRBJ1-1; D is uncertain. The V end was cut by 1 base, the J end by 2 bases, with 8 bases between. CDR1 is SGHTA, CDR2 FQGNSA, per germline. The CDR3 contains 14 residues. CDR3: CASSLVRGNTEAFF. Here the CDR3 DNA reads TGTGCCAGCAGCTTAGTCCGCGGAAACACTGAAGCTTTCTTT.

The gene calls are TRBV19 and TRBJ2-1, with D perhaps given as TRBD1 or TRBD2 (5 bases each). Trimming took 5 bases from V and 12 from J, leaving 20 bases between them. This CDR3 spans 14 amino acids. Germline V CDR1 and CDR2: LNHDA, SQIVND (reference sequence). The CDR3 DNA reads TGTGCCAGTAGTCCATTACGGGGCCCGGTCCCGCAGTTCTTC. Translated, it gives CASSPLRGPVPQFF.

This clonotype was counted only a few times. This CDR3 reads CASTLGQTPYEQYF. CDR3 DNA sequence: TGTGCCAGCACCCTGGGACAGACACCCTACGAGCAGTACTTC. The V call is TRBV28, the J call TRBJ2-7; 7 bases align to TRBD1. Germline V gene lookup returns CDR1 MDHEN and CDR2 SYDVKM. After removal of 7 bases from V and 2 bases from J, the junction contained 8 bases not matched to a gene. The length of the CDR3 is 14 residues. Drawing the rest from reference TRBV28 and TRBJ2-7, the complete variable domain is DVKVTQSSRYLVKRTGEKVFLECVQDMDHENMFWYRQDPGLGLRLIYFSYDVKMKEKGDIPEGYSVSREKKERFSLILESASTNQTSMYLCASTLGQTPYEQYFGPGTRLTVT.

For this clonotype: A much larger clone differs by one base, so this may be a read error. The CDR3 protein is CAIGDDGKKNSYEQCF. DNA of the CDR3: TGTGCCATCGGCGACGACGGAAAAAAAAACTCCTACGAGCAGTGCTTC. The chain couples TRBV10-3 to TRBJ2-7, with no clear D. Germline-derived CDR1 and CDR2 are ENHRY and SYGVKD. The CDR3 covers 16 residues.

This clonotype has ten or more counts. J is TRBJ2-3 and V is TRBV6-2 or TRBV6-3, with 15 nucleotides matching TRBD2. Germline CDR1 MNHEY, CDR2 SVGEGT. Trimming removed 6 bases from V and 5 bases from J; junction bases left unmatched: 6. The CDR3 length is 16 residues. CDR3 sequence (DNA): TGTGCCAGCAGCCGCGGACTAGCGGGAGGGGTAGATACGCAGTATTTT. This encodes CASSRGLAGGVDTQYF.

This clonotype was detected many times. The chain employs TRBV10-3 and TRBJ1-1; D may be TRBD1 (5 bases). The CDR3 spans 14 residues. Germline CDR1 and CDR2: ENHRY and SYGVKD. The V gene lost 5 bases and the J gene lost 2 bases, with 12 bases spanning the gap. The CDR3 coding sequence is TGTGCCATCAGTCAGTTCAGGGAAAACACTGAAGCTTTCTTT. Its protein product is CAISQFRENTEAFF.

This clonotype showed up many times. This sequence joins TRBV29-1 and TRBJ2-2, with D tentatively TRBD1 (7 bases). The length of the CDR3 is 14 residues. V gave up 6 bases and J gave up 2 bases, with 13 bases separating them. Per germline, CDR1 SQVTM and CDR2 ANQGSEA. CDR3 coding DNA: TGCAGCGTGCGGGGACAGTTCAACACCGGGGAGCTGTTTTTT. Translation gives CSVRGQFNTGELFF.

This chain uses TRBV11-2 with TRBJ2-1; D call uncertain. This CDR3 region has 11 residues. Between the trimmed V and J ends, which lost 11 bases and 16 bases, there was a span of 21 bases. Germline CDR1 reads SGHAT; CDR2 reads FQNNGV. CDR3 sequence: CASSPGSRVFF. CDR3 bases: TGTGCCTCCAGCCCCGGTAGTAGGGTTTTCTTC.

The chain links TRBV7-2 to TRBJ2-1; D gene ambiguous. With 5 bases removed from V and 4 bases from J, the gap between germline ends came to 12 bases. CDR1 and CDR2 from the germline V gene are SGHTA and FQGNSA. This CDR3 is 14 amino acids long. The DNA for the CDR3 is TGTGCCAGCAGCCCTGACTTGAGTTACAATGAGCAGTTCTTC. Its protein is CASSPDLSYNEQFF.

This clonotype has only a few counts. The chain uses TRBV28 and TRBJ1-4; the D is unclear. The V and J ends lost 1 base and 8 bases respectively, with 11 bases between them. CDR1 is MDHEN and CDR2 is SYDVKM in the germline V gene. The CDR3 is 14 amino acids. For the CDR3, the DNA is TGTGCCAGCAGTTTATCCCCATTTAGGGAAAAACTGTTTTTT. It yields the protein CASSLSPFREKLFF. The full variable domain, completed using reference TRBV28 and TRBJ1-4, is DVKVTQSSRYLVKRTGEKVFLECVQDMDHENMFWYRQDPGLGLRLIYFSYDVKMKEKGDIPEGYSVSREKKERFSLILESASTNQTSMYLCASSLSPFREKLFFGSGTQLSVL.

The V gene is TRBV10-2, the J gene TRBJ1-1; D ambiguous. CDR1 WSHSY and CDR2 SAAADI come from the germline V gene. The CDR3 runs to 13 residues. V was pared by 8 bases and J by 1 base, with 11 bases between. The CDR3: CASSVVWNTEAFF. CDR3 sequence (DNA): TGCGCCAGCTCGGTAGTCTGGAACACTGAAGCTTTCTTT.

This clonotype has ten or more counts. The V call is TRBV20-1, the J call TRBJ2-5, with 8 bases identical to TRBD1. CDR3 size: 16 residues. The J segment lost 4 bases and the V segment lost 5 bases, leaving 15 bases of the junction unmatched. The germline CDR1 and CDR2 sequences are DFQATT and SNEGSKA (reference sequence). CDR3 protein: CSAARRGQVGRETQYF. The DNA for the CDR3 is TGCAGTGCTGCCCGGAGGGGACAGGTGGGGCGAGAGACCCAGTACTTC.

This clonotype was detected ten times or more. This chain uses TRBV10-3 with TRBJ2-7, with D perhaps matching TRBD1 or TRBD2 (5 bases each). Germline loops: CDR1 ENHRY, CDR2 SYGVKD. This CDR3 comprises 13 residues. Deletions cut 8 bases from V and 3 bases from J, with 14 bases between. The DNA of the CDR3 is TGTGCCATCGACCGGGACCCGGGCTACGAGCAGTACTTC. It is translated as CAIDRDPGYEQYF.

In this sample, this clonotype turned up a few times. The chain carries TRBV6-2 or TRBV6-3 and TRBJ2-3, with 12 bases matching TRBD2. Germline lookup yields CDR1 MNHEY and CDR2 SVGEGT. J gave up 2 bases and V 2 bases, and 8 bases lay outside the gene matches. The CDR3 has 18 residues. The CDR3 loop is CASSYGLAGTPFTDTQYF. The CDR3 nucleotides are TGTGCCAGCAGTTACGGACTAGCGGGAACCCCCTTCACAGATACGCAGTATTTT.

This clonotype was seen a few times. V usage is TRBV12-3 or TRBV12-4 and J usage is TRBJ2-2, with 7 positions matching TRBD1. This CDR3 contains 14 residues. The V and J ends lost 9 bases and 0 bases, in that order; junction bases with no gene match: 4. Written as DNA, the CDR3 is TGTGCCAGTGACAGGGAGCCGAACACCGGGGAGCTGTTTTTT. Translation gives CASDREPNTGELFF.

Ten or more counts support this clonotype. The chain recombines TRBV20-1 with TRBJ2-1; no clear D gene. With 3 bases removed from V and 1 base from J, the gap between germline ends came to 10 bases. This CDR3 is built from 14 residues. Germline assignment: CDR1 DFQATT and CDR2 SNEGSKA (reference sequence). For the CDR3, the DNA is TGCAGTGCTAGGTGGTACCGATCCTACAATGAGCAGTTCTTC. This translates into CSARWYRSYNEQFF.

This clonotype was counted between two and nine times. The V and J genes are TRBV5-1 and TRBJ2-3, with D unclear. The V end lost 0 bases, the J end lost 1 base, and 9 bases lay between the germline ends. The CDR3 has 15 residues. CDR1 and CDR2 from the germline V gene are SGHRS and YFSETQ. CDR3 in DNA: TGCGCCAGCAGCTTGGAATCATTTGGCACAGATACGCAGTATTTT. It codes for CASSLESFGTDTQYF.